The 27 T cell receptor beta chains given below trace back to one sample, sequenced in a study of blood T cell repertoires in COVID-19. Measured with immunoSEQ multiplex PCR; TCRdb has only the in-frame clones, and not every one. The sample lists about 120,000 clones, around 82% seen once, with roughly an eighth in the top ten. Material for sequencing was peripheral blood. These receptor sequences come from a human donor in a cohort sampled during active COVID-19.

The table lists this clone with a few counts. The chain links TRBV2 to TRBJ1-2, with D tentatively TRBD1 (6 bases). CDR1 is SNHLY and CDR2 is FYNNEI in the germline V gene. The CDR3 is 14 amino acids. Trimming took off 6 bases at V and 4 bases at J, with 15 bases between the two ends. The CDR3 sequence is CASSQQGSLYGYTF. CDR3 bases: TGTGCCAGCAGCCAACAGGGTTCCCTCTATGGCTACACCTTC.

The gene calls are TRBV19 and TRBJ1-3, with a tentative D call TRBD1 (6 bases). This CDR3 region has 13 residues. Germline-derived CDR1 and CDR2 are LNHDA and SQIVND (reference sequence). Between the trimmed V and J ends, which lost 11 bases and 3 bases, there was a span of 14 bases. The CDR3 sequence: CAGGREDGNTIYF. DNA for the CDR3: TGTGCCGGGGGCCGGGAAGATGGAAACACCATATATTTT.

The chain recombines TRBV3-1 (or the pseudogene TRBV3-2) with TRBJ1-6; D might be TRBD1 (6 bases). Trimming took 2 bases from V and 7 from J, leaving 12 bases between them. Germline-derived CDR1 and CDR2 are LGHDT and YNNKEL (reference sequence). The CDR3 is 15 amino acids. The CDR3 region is CASSQQQGRNSPLHF. CDR3 in DNA: TGTGCCAGCAGCCAACAACAGGGTCGGAATTCACCCCTCCACTTT.

The chain carries TRBV28 and TRBJ1-3, with 8 bases that match TRBD1. Germline V CDR1 and CDR2: MDHEN, SYDVKM. J lost 3 bases, V lost 3 bases, and 7 bases had no gene match. CDR3 length equals 16 residues. The CDR3 spells CASSLETGGSGNTIYF. The CDR3 DNA follows: TGTGCCAGCAGTTTGGAAACAGGGGGTAGTGGAAACACCATATATTTT.

The V gene is TRBV28, the J gene TRBJ2-2; D is unclear. Germline assignment: CDR1 MDHEN and CDR2 SYDVKM. Trimming stripped 8 bases from V and 4 bases from J, with 17 bases between. This CDR3 is 15 amino acids long. The CDR3 region has the DNA TGTGCCAGCGGCCCTCCCCTAGGCTCCACCGGGGAGCTGTTTTTT. Translating gives CASGPPLGSTGELFF.

V gene TRBV14 combines with J gene TRBJ2-5, with 11 bases aligning to TRBD2. Losses at the gene ends were 3 bases for V and 2 bases for J; bases not matched to a gene: 8. CDR1 is SGHDN, CDR2 FVKESK, per germline. The CDR3 loop spans 17 amino acids. Written as DNA, the CDR3 is TGTGCCAGCAGCCACCGGACTAGCGGGCCCCTTCAAGAGACCCAGTACTTC. Protein: CASSHRTSGPLQETQYF.

The chain links TRBV18 to TRBJ1-4; TRBD1 matches at 7 bases. In germline, CDR1 is KGHSH, CDR2 LQKENI. The V gene end was trimmed by 2 bases and the J gene end by 5 bases; junction bases not matched to a gene: 5. CDR3 size: 15 residues. CDR3 residues: CASSPLPGGNEKLFF. The DNA of the CDR3 is TGTGCCAGCTCACCATTACCAGGGGGGAATGAAAAACTGTTTTTT.

This clone is a singleton in its sample. This rearrangement joins TRBV4-3 to TRBJ2-1; 8 bases line up with TRBD2. The CDR3 consists of 16 residues. Germline lookup yields CDR1 LGHNA and CDR2 YSLEER. Trimming took 2 bases from V and 5 from J; bases not matched to a gene: 8. The DNA for the CDR3 is TGCGCCAGCAGCCAATCGCCGGGACTAGATAACAATGAGCAGTTCTTC. The encoded protein is CASSQSPGLDNNEQFF.

Only one count was recorded for this clone. The chain is built from TRBV5-1 and TRBJ1-4; D is ambiguous. The CDR3 is made up of 17 amino acids. From germline, CDR1 is SGHRS and CDR2 YFSETQ. Trimming took off 0 bases at V and 0 bases at J, with 12 bases between the two ends. CDR3 sequence (DNA): TGCGCCAGCAGCTTGGCCGGGGTGGCAGCAACTAATGAAAAACTGTTTTTT. Translating it yields CASSLAGVAATNEKLFF.

This sequence joins TRBV6-6 and TRBJ1-2, with a tentative D call TRBD1 (5 bases). The germline V gene has CDR1 MNHNY and CDR2 SVGAGI (reference sequence). The CDR3 loop spans 12 amino acids. V lost 5 bases and J lost 11, with 15 bases in between. CDR3 residues: CASSAGDAGYTF. DNA of the CDR3: TGTGCCAGCAGTGCTGGGGACGCGGGGTACACCTTC.

The V call is TRBV5-1, the J call TRBJ1-3, with D perhaps TRBD1 (6 bases). CDR3 size: 15 residues. V was pared by 0 bases and J by 4 bases, with 11 bases between. Germline CDR1 SGHRS, CDR2 YFSETQ. The CDR3 sequence: CASSLVAGDGNTIYF. The CDR3 DNA is TGCGCCAGCAGCTTGGTGGCAGGGGACGGAAACACCATATATTTT.

The CDR3 DNA reads as TGTGCCAGCTCAAGCCAGGGTGGTTCTGAAGCTTTCTTT. This gives the protein CASSSQGGSEAFF. This chain connects TRBV18 to TRBJ1-1; maybe TRBD1 (5 bases). Trimming cost V 5 bases and J 6 bases, with 13 bases left between them. The CDR3 has 13 amino acids. Per germline, CDR1 KGHSH and CDR2 LQKENI.

This clone was observed a few times. This sequence joins TRBV20-1 and TRBJ1-6; D is ambiguous. Germline assignment: CDR1 DFQATT and CDR2 SNEGSKA (reference sequence). V lost 3 bases to trimming and J lost 5 bases, with 11 bases between them. The CDR3 sequence is 14 residues long. In DNA form, the CDR3 reads TGCAGTGCTAGTGCAGGCCTGGATAATTCACCCCTCCACTTT. Its translation: CSASAGLDNSPLHF.

The chain links TRBV4-1 to TRBJ2-3; a possible D gene is TRBD1 (5 bases). Germline V gene data show CDR1 as MGHRA and CDR2 as YSYEKL. The CDR3 contains 13 residues. V lost 3 bases and J 6 bases, leaving 10 bases between the germline ends. DNA of the CDR3: TGCGCCAGCAGCCAGGTAGGGGCTGATACGCAGTATTTT. Its translation: CASSQVGADTQYF.

The chain employs TRBV6-6 and TRBJ2-5; D is perhaps TRBD2 (5 bases). CDR3 length equals 12 residues. The germline V gene encodes CDR1 MNHNY and CDR2 SVGAGI (reference sequence). Trimming stripped 2 bases from V and 4 bases from J, with 5 bases between. CDR3 nucleotides: TGTGCCAGCAGTTACGCGGGAGAGACCCAGTACTTC. Amino acid sequence: CASSYAGETQYF.

The rearrangement uses TRBV11-2 and TRBJ2-5; 7 bases map to TRBD2. CDR3 length: 15 amino acids. Germline-derived CDR1 and CDR2 are SGHAT and FQNNGV. The ends lost 1 base at V and 2 bases at J; junction bases unmatched: 4. The CDR3 nucleotides read TGTGCCAGCAGCTTAGTGGGACTACGACAAGAGACCCAGTACTTC. It is translated as CASSLVGLRQETQYF.

The gene calls are TRBV27 and TRBJ1-2; 9 bases line up with TRBD1. Unmatched junction bases numbered 5, after V lost 5 bases and J lost 1 base. Germline lookup yields CDR1 MNHEY and CDR2 SMNVEV (reference sequence). This CDR3 has 15 amino acids. The CDR3 region has the DNA TGTGCCAGCAGTCCCCGGACAGGGGTTAACTATGGCTACACCTTC. Protein sequence: CASSPRTGVNYGYTF.

The rearrangement uses TRBV19 and TRBJ2-2; 9 nucleotides agree with TRBD1. The V gene end was trimmed by 2 bases and the J gene end by 2 bases; junction bases not matched to a gene: 6. CDR3 length: 17 amino acids. Germline CDR1 reads LNHDA; CDR2 reads SQIVND (reference sequence). CDR3 nucleotide sequence: TGTGCCAGTAGTATATGGGGACAGGGACCCAACACCGGGGAGCTGTTTTTT. It specifies CASSIWGQGPNTGELFF.

This clone showed up just a few times. This CDR3 is CAISGVTGAEQYF. In DNA form, the CDR3 reads TGTGCCATCAGCGGAGTGACAGGGGCCGAGCAGTACTTC. The rearrangement joins TRBV10-3 to TRBJ2-7; 8 bases match TRBD1. This CDR3 contains 13 residues. Germline V CDR1 and CDR2: ENHRY, SYGVKD. The junction had 7 bases not matched to a gene; V was cut back by 6 bases and J by 6 bases.

This chain connects TRBV6-5 to TRBJ1-5; D remains ambiguous. V was clipped by 7 bases and J by 0 bases, with 13 bases between them. The CDR3 has 15 residues. CDR1 is MNHEY and CDR2 is SVGAGI in the germline V gene. The CDR3 nucleotides are TGTGCCAGCAATAAAGGAGGGCATAGCAATCAGCCCCAGCATTTT. Its translation is CASNKGGHSNQPQHF.

The table lists this clone with a count of one. V gene TRBV19 combines with J gene TRBJ1-1; TRBD1 is a possible D gene (6 bases). From germline, CDR1 is LNHDA and CDR2 SQIVND (reference sequence). The CDR3 totals 13 residues. V gave up 7 bases and J gave up 1 base, with 10 bases separating them. CDR3 nucleotide sequence: TGTGCCAGTACCAGACAGGCGAACACTGAAGCTTTCTTT. This sequence encodes CASTRQANTEAFF.

The CDR3 protein is CASSYRSRSTDTQYF. CDR3 sequence (DNA): TGTGCCAGCAGTTACCGTTCTAGAAGCACAGATACGCAGTATTTT. The chain has TRBV6-2 or TRBV6-3 and TRBJ2-3; D unresolved. The CDR3 is 15 residues long. In germline, CDR1 is MNHEY, CDR2 SVGEGT. V gave up 2 bases and J gave up 0 bases, with 9 bases separating them.

The V and J genes are TRBV12-3 or TRBV12-4 and TRBJ2-1; 8 positions match TRBD2. V dropped 3 bases and J dropped 10; count of bases not matched to a gene: 2. The CDR3 covers 12 residues. DNA for the CDR3: TGTGCCAGCAGTTTTGGCGGGGGGGAGCAGTTCTTC. Translation: CASSFGGGEQFF.

The rearrangement uses TRBV29-1 and TRBJ2-2; 7 bases agree with TRBD1. Trimming removed 0 bases from V and 4 bases from J; junction bases left unmatched: 5. Germline lookup yields CDR1 SQVTM and CDR2 ANQGSEA. The CDR3 loop spans 15 amino acids. The CDR3 region is CSVEENRGVTGELFF. CDR3 DNA: TGCAGCGTTGAAGAAAACAGGGGTGTCACCGGGGAGCTGTTTTTT.

This clone was found a few times. This rearrangement joins TRBV5-1 to TRBJ1-1; D perhaps matches TRBD1 (5 bases). The CDR3 has 13 amino acids. The germline V gene has CDR1 SGHRS and CDR2 YFSETQ. V was clipped by 0 bases and J by 5 bases, with 8 bases between them. The CDR3 is CASSLAGRTEAFF. The CDR3 DNA follows: TGCGCCAGCAGCTTGGCAGGGAGGACTGAAGCTTTCTTT.

The rearrangement uses TRBV12-3 or TRBV12-4 and TRBJ2-2; D remains ambiguous. Trimming removed 3 bases at V and 4 bases at J, with 3 bases between. This CDR3 contains 12 residues. CDR3 amino acids: CASSFFTGELFF. DNA of the CDR3: TGTGCCAGCAGTTTCTTCACCGGGGAGCTGTTTTTT.

The DNA for the CDR3 is TGCGCCAGCAGCCAAGCCCCGACGGAGAATTCACCCCTCCACTTT. It codes for CASSQAPTENSPLHF. J is TRBJ1-6 and V is TRBV4-1, with D unresolved. The CDR3 length is 15 residues. CDR1 is MGHRA and CDR2 is YSYEKL in the germline V gene. V lost 1 base to trimming and J lost 7 bases, with 11 bases between them.